The clone carrying this T cell receptor (beta chain) was seen once. Its specificity is not known. This entry is derived from a study of PD-1 blockade in mismatch repair-deficient tumors. The table came from immunoSEQ multiplex PCR; TCRdb's copy has only in-frame clones and leaves some out. The sample holds some 130,000 clones, about nine tenths seen once. Whole-study results and caveats: Tumor-resident clones, often undetectable pretreatment in blood, expanded then contracted after pembrolizumab.

The CDR3 has 13 amino acids. The V and J ends lost 4 bases and 6 bases respectively, with 14 bases between them. Germline V gene sequence: CDR1 SGHDT, CDR2 YYEEEE. PCR or immunohistochemistry showed mismatch repair deficiency in every enrolled patient. Material: peripheral blood, obtained about 17 months after starting pembrolizumab. V gene TRBV5-6 combines with J gene TRBJ2-7, with D unclear. This sequence was found in an adult with mismatch repair-deficient cancer. CDR3 in amino acids: CASSEDTRGEQYF. CDR3 bases: TGTGCCAGCAGCGAAGACACGCGAGGCGAGCAGTACTTC.